This T cell receptor beta chain emerged from a study of human T cells and chemical hapten exposure. Across the whole study: An area of 2 cm by about 2.2 cm on upper inner arm skin received 2% DPC for sensitization.

The CDR3 length is 13 residues. Germline V gene sequence: CDR1 SNHLY, CDR2 FYNNEI. Trimming shortened V by 7 bases and J by 12 bases, and 16 bases separated the two germline ends. Time point given: pre-sensitization, week 0. Treatment defined: therapeutic diphenylcyclopropenone sensitization with weekly scalp DPC. Each donor was an alopecia patient between 18 and 70 years of age who qualified for DPC. TCRdb passed the RACE reads through MiXCR, listing each CDR3 protein once. The data contain 300,000 to 450,000 distinct CDR3 sequences, about 5.1% of them singletons. This receptor was taken from a woman between 45 and 60 years old with alopecia areata. Some clones in this sample may be carry-over from other donors' samples. This specimen consisted of whole blood, obtained in connection with sensitization to the hapten diphenylcyclopropenone (DPC). The chain combines TRBV2 with TRBJ1-6; D is possibly TRBD1 (6 bases). CDR3 DNA: TGTGCCAGCACACCGGACAGTTCTCAACCCCTCCACTTT. This sequence encodes CASTPDSSQPLHF.